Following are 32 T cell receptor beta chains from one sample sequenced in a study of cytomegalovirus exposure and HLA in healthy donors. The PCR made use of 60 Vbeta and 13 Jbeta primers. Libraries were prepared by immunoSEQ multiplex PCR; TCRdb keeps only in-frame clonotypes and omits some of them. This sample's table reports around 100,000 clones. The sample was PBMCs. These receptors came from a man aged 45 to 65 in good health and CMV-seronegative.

CDR3 DNA: TGCGCCAGCAGCCAAGATTTGAGACAGGTGGACGAGCAGTACTTC. This translates into CASSQDLRQVDEQYF. The chain links TRBV4-3 to TRBJ2-7; D is possibly TRBD1 (6 bases). This CDR3 region has 15 residues. Trimming shortened V by 0 bases and J by 5 bases, and 14 bases separated the two germline ends. CDR1 and CDR2 from the germline V gene are LGHNA and YSLEER.

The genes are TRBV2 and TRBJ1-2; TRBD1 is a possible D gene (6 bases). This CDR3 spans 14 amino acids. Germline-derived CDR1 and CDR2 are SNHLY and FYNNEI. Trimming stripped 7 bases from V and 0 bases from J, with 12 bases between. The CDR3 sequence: CASNDRITNYGYTF. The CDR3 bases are TGTGCCAGCAATGACAGGATCACTAACTATGGCTACACCTTC.

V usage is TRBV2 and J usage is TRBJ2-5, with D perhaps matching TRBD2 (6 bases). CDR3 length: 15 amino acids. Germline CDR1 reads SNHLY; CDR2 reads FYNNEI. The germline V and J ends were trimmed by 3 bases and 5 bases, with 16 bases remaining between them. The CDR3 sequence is CASSELTRGVETQYF. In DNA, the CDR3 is TGTGCCAGCAGTGAGCTGACTAGAGGGGTGGAGACCCAGTACTTC.

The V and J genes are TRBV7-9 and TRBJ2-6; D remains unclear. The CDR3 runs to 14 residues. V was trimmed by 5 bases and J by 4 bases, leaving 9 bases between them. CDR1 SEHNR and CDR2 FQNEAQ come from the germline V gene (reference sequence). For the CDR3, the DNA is TGTGCCAGCAGCGTCCGTGTAGGGGCCAACGTCCTGACTTTC. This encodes CASSVRVGANVLTF.

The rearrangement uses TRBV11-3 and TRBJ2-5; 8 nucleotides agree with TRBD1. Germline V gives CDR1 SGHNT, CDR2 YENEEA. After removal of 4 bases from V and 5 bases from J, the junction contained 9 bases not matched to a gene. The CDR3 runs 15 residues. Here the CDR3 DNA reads TGTGCCAGCAGCTATAGGACAGGGAAAGGCGAGACCCAGTACTTC. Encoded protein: CASSYRTGKGETQYF.

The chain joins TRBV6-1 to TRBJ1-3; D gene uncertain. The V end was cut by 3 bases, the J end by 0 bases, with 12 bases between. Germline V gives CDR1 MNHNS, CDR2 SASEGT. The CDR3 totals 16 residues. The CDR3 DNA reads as TGTGCCAGCAGTGAGTCCACAGACACCTCTGGAAACACCATATATTTT. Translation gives CASSESTDTSGNTIYF.

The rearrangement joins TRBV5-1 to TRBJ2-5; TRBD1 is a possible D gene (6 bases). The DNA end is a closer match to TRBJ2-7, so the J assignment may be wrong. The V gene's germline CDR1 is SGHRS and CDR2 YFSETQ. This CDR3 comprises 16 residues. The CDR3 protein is CASSTPRTASSYEQYF. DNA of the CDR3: TGCGCCAGCAGCACCCCTCGGACAGCGAGCTCCTACGAGCAGTACTTC.

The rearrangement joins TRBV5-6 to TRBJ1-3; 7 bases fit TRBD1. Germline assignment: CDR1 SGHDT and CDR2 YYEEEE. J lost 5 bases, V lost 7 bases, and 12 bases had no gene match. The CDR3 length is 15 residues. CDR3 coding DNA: TGTGCCAGCGAGACAGGGCGGGATAGAAGAAACACCATATATTTT. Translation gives CASETGRDRRNTIYF.

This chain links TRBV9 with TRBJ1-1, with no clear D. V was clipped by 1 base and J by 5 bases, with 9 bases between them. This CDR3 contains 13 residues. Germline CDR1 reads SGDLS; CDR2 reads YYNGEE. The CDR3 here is CASSVKPGTEAFF. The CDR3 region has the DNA TGTGCCAGCAGCGTAAAACCGGGGACTGAAGCTTTCTTT.

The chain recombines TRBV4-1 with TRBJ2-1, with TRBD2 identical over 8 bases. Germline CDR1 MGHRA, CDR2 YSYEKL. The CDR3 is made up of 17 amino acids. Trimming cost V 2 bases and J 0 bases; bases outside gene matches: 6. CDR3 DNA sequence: TGCGCCAGCAGCCAAAAACTAGCGGCGAGCTCCTACAATGAGCAGTTCTTC. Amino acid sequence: CASSQKLAASSYNEQFF.

For the CDR3, the DNA is TGCAGCGTTGGATCCGAGCATAACTCCTACGAGCAGTACTTC. The encoded protein is CSVGSEHNSYEQYF. The chain links TRBV29-1 to TRBJ2-7; D not resolved. Between the trimmed V and J ends, which lost 4 bases and 0 bases, there was a span of 13 bases. The length of the CDR3 is 14 residues. Germline CDR1 SQVTM, CDR2 ANQGSEA.

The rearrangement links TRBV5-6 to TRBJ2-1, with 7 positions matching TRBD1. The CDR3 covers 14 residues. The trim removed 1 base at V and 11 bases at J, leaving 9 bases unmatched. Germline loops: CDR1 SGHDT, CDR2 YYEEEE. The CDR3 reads CASSLRDSYGKQFF. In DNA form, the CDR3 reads TGTGCCAGCAGCTTGAGGGACAGTTATGGTAAGCAGTTCTTC. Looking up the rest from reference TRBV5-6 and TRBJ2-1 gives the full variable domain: DAGVTQSPTHLIKTRGQQVTLRCSPKSGHDTVSWYQQALGQGPQFIFQYYEEEERQRGNFPDRFSGHQFPNYSSELNVNALLLGDSALYLCASSLRDSYGKQFFGPGTRLTVL.

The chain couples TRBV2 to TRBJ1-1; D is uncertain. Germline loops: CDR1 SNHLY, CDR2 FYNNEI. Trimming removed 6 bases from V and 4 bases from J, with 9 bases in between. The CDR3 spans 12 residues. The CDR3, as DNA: TGTGCCAGCAGGACCTCGGGCACTGAAGCTTTCTTT. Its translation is CASRTSGTEAFF. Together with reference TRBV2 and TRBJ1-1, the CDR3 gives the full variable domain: EPEVTQTPSHQVTQMGQEVILRCVPISNHLYFYWYRQILGQKVEFLVSFYNNEISEKSEIFDDQFSVERPDGSNFTLKIRSTKLEDSAMYFCASRTSGTEAFFGQGTRLTVV.

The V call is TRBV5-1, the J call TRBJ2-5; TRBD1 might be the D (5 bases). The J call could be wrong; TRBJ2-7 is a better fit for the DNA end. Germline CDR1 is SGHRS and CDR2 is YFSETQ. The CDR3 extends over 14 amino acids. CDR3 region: CASNPTAPSAEQYF. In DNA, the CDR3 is TGCGCCAGCAACCCGACAGCGCCTTCGGCCGAGCAGTACTTC.

For the CDR3, the DNA is TGCGCCAGCAGCCAAGCGGAAGGGGGCCAGCCCCAGCATTTT. It encodes CASSQAEGGQPQHF. This chain links TRBV4-3 with TRBJ1-5; 7 nucleotides match TRBD1. Germline V gives CDR1 LGHNA, CDR2 YSLEER. There are 14 residues in the CDR3. The V segment lost 1 base and the J segment 7 bases; nucleotides outside the gene matches: 4.

Written as DNA, the CDR3 is TGCGCCAGCATGGGGCAGACTGAAGCTTTCTTT. This sequence encodes CASMGQTEAFF. This chain uses TRBV5-1 with TRBJ1-1, with a tentative D call TRBD1 (5 bases). V was clipped by 6 bases and J by 5 bases, with 8 bases between them. The length of the CDR3 is 11 residues. Germline V CDR1 and CDR2: SGHRS, YFSETQ.

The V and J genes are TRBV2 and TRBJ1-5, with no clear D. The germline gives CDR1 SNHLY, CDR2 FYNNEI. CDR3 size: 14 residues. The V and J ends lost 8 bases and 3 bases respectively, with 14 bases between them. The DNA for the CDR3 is TGTGCCAGCCATCAGGAACAGACCAATCAGCCCCAGCATTTT. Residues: CASHQEQTNQPQHF.

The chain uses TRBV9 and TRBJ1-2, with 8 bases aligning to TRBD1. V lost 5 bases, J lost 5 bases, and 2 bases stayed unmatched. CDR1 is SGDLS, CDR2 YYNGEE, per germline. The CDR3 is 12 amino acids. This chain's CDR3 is CASRTGVYGYTF. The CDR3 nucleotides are TGTGCCAGCAGGACAGGGGTATATGGCTACACCTTC.

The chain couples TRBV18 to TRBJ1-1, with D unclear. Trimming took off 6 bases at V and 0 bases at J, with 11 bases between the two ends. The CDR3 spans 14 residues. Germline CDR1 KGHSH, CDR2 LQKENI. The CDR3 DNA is TGTGCCAGCTCTCGCGCAACTATGAACACTGAAGCTTTCTTT. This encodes CASSRATMNTEAFF.

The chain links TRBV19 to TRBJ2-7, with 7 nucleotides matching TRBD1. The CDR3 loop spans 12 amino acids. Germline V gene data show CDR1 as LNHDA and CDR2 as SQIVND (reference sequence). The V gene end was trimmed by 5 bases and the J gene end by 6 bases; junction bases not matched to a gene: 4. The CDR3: CASSVTGIEQYF. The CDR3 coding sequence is TGTGCCAGTAGTGTGACAGGGATCGAGCAGTACTTC.

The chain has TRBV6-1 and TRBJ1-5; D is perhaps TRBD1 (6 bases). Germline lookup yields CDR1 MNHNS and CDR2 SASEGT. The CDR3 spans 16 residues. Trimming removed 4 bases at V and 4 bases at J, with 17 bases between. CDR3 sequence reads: CASSGGTGHRNQPQHF. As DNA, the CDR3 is TGTGCCAGCAGTGGGGGAACAGGGCATCGGAATCAGCCCCAGCATTTT.

In DNA, the CDR3 is TGTGCCAGCAGATTCGGACAAAACTCCTACGAGCAGTACTTC. Translating gives CASRFGQNSYEQYF. The chain carries TRBV6-5 and TRBJ2-7, with D perhaps TRBD1 (5 bases). With 6 bases removed from V and 0 bases from J, the gap between germline ends came to 12 bases. This CDR3 comprises 14 residues. Germline values: CDR1 MNHEY, CDR2 SVGAGI.

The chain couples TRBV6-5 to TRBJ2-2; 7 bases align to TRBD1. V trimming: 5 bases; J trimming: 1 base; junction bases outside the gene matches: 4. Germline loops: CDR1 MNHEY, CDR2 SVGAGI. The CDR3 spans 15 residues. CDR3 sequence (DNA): TGTGCCAGCAGTCAAGGGGACAGGAACACCGGGGAGCTGTTTTTT. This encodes CASSQGDRNTGELFF.

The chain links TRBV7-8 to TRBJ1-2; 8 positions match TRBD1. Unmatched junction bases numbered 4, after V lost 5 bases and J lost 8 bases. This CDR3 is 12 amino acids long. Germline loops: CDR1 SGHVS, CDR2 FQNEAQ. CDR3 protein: CASSLPGGGYTF. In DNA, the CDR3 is TGTGCCAGCAGCCTACCAGGGGGCGGCTACACCTTC. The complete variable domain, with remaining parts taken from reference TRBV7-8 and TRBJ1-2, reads GAGVSQSPRYKVAKRGQDVALRCDPISGHVSLFWYQQALGQGPEFLTYFQNEAQLDKSGLPSDRFFAERPEGSVSTLKIQRTQQEDSAVYLCASSLPGGGYTFGSGTRLTVV.

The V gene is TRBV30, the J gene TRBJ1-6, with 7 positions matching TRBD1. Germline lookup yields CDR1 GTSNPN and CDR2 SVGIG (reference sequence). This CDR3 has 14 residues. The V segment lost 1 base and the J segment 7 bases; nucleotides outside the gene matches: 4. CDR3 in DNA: TGTGCCTGGAGTGAGACAGGGAACAATTCACCCCTCCACTTT. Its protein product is CAWSETGNNSPLHF.

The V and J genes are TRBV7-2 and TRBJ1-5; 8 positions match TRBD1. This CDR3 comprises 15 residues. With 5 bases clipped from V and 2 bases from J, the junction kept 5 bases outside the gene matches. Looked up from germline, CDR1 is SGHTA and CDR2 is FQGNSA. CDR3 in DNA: TGTGCCAGCAGCCCAGGACAGGGTGGCAATCAGCCCCAGCATTTT. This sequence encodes CASSPGQGGNQPQHF.

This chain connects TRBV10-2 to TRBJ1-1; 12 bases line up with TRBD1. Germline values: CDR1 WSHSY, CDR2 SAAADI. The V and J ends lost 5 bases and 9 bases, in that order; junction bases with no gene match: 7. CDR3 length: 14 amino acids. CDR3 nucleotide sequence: TGCGCCAGCAGTCGGGACAGGGGGCCCTTGAAAGCTTTCTTT. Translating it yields CASSRDRGPLKAFF.

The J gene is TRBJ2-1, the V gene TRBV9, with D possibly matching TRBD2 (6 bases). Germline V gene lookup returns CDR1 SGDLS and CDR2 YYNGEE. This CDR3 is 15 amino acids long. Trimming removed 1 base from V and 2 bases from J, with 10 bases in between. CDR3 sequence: CASSVRGSTYNEQFF. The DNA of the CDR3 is TGTGCCAGCAGCGTACGGGGGTCGACCTACAATGAGCAGTTCTTC.

In DNA form, the CDR3 reads TGTGCCAGCAGCCCGAATGCACTCGACACCATATATTTT. Amino acids: CASSPNALDTIYF. V is TRBV7-9 and J is TRBJ1-3; D is ambiguous. The CDR3 has 13 amino acids. The germline V and J ends were trimmed by 5 bases and 8 bases, with 13 bases remaining between them. Germline-derived CDR1 and CDR2 are SEHNR and FQNEAQ (reference sequence). The full variable domain, completed using reference TRBV7-9 and TRBJ1-3, is DTGVSQNPRHKITKRGQNVTFRCDPISEHNRLYWYRQTLGQGPEFLTYFQNEAQLEKSRLLSDRFSAERPKGSFSTLEIQRTEQGDSAMYLCASSPNALDTIYFGEGSWLTVV.

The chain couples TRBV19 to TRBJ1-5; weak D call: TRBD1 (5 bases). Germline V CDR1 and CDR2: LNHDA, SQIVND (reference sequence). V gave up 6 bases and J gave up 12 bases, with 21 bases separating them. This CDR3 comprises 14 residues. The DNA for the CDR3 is TGTGCCAGTAGGCGGGACCACGCACTCCCTATCCAGCATTTT. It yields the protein CASRRDHALPIQHF.

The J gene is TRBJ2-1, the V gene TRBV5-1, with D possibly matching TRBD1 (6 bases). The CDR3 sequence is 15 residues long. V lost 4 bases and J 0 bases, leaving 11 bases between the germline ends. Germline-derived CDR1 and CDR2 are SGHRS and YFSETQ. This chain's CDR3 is CASSLGQLSYNEQFF. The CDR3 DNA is TGCGCCAGCAGCCTTGGACAGCTCTCCTACAATGAGCAGTTCTTC.

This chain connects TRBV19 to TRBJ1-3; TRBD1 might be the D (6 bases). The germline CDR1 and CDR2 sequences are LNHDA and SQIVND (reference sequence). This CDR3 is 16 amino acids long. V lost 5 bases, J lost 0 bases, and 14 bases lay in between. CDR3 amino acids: CASSLTGRISGNTIYF. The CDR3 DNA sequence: TGTGCCAGTAGTCTGACAGGACGCATCTCTGGAAACACCATATATTTT.